The 16 T cell receptor beta chains below all came from one sample that was sequenced in a study of metastatic and nonmetastatic thyroid tumors. Ahead of thyroid surgery, no patient had received treatment of any kind. TCRdb reprocessed the PCR reads via MiXCR. Of about 28,000 clones detected, around a sixth appear once; the ten largest clones hold 4% to 5.5%. The sequenced sample consisted of blood. The receptor set was obtained from a female donor with papillary thyroid cancer or a benign thyroid nodule (not recorded which). Some clones in this sample may be carry-over from other donors' samples.

This clone is termed medium-sized. The chain joins TRBV28 to TRBJ2-7, with 11 nucleotides matching TRBD2. The germline V gene has CDR1 MDHEN and CDR2 SYDVKM. Germline trimming cut 10 bases from V and 4 bases from J; bases unmatched to any gene: 6. The CDR3 runs to 13 residues. CDR3: CATEGLAEYEQYF. CDR3 nucleotide sequence: TGTGCCACCGAGGGACTAGCGGAGTACGAGCAGTACTTC. The complete variable domain, with remaining parts taken from reference TRBV28 and TRBJ2-7, reads DVKVTQSSRYLVKRTGEKVFLECVQDMDHENMFWYRQDPGLGLRLIYFSYDVKMKEKGDIPEGYSVSREKKERFSLILESASTNQTSMYLCATEGLAEYEQYFGPGTRLTVT.

This clone was observed at least ten times. J is TRBJ2-3 and V is TRBV20-1; maybe TRBD2 (6 bases). Trimming cost V 3 bases and J 4 bases, with 14 bases left between them. Germline-derived CDR1 and CDR2 are DFQATT and SNEGSKA (reference sequence). The CDR3 length is 14 residues. CDR3: CSASFRELADTQYF. DNA for the CDR3: TGCAGTGCTAGTTTCCGGGAGCTGGCAGATACGCAGTATTTT.

This clone was found a few times. The DNA of the CDR3 is TGTGCCAGCAGCTTAGGGCAGCCGATAACTGAAGCTTTCTTT. Translating gives CASSLGQPITEAFF. The chain links TRBV11-1 to TRBJ1-1; D is unresolved. Germline V gene data show CDR1 as SGHAT and CDR2 as FQDESV (reference sequence). V was pared by 1 base and J by 5 bases, with 11 bases between. This CDR3 region has 14 residues.

The sample holds a few counts of this clone. CDR3 nucleotides: TGTGCCAGCAGTTGGGGACAGTGGGGGGGCCACACCTTC. Its translation is CASSWGQWGGHTF. This chain connects TRBV12-3 or TRBV12-4 to TRBJ1-2; 7 nucleotides line up with TRBD1. The CDR3 is 13 residues long. Losses at the gene ends were 4 bases for V and 12 bases for J; bases not matched to a gene: 11.

This clone was picked up many times. The J gene is TRBJ1-2, the V gene TRBV18; perhaps TRBD1 as D (6 bases). The length of the CDR3 is 13 residues. V lost 1 base to trimming and J lost 4 bases, with 7 bases between them. Germline V gene lookup returns CDR1 KGHSH and CDR2 LQKENI. DNA for the CDR3: TGTGCCAGCTCACCACGACAGGTCTATGGCTACACCTTC. Its translation: CASSPRQVYGYTF.

This clone was observed many times. The rearrangement joins TRBV28 to TRBJ2-5; D gene ambiguous. V was cut by 2 bases and J by 5 bases, with 9 bases left in between. The CDR3 contains 13 residues. Germline CDR1 and CDR2: MDHEN and SYDVKM. The CDR3 loop reads CASSLRVKETQYF. The CDR3 bases are TGTGCCAGCAGTTTAAGGGTCAAGGAGACCCAGTACTTC.

Judged by abundance, this clone is medium-sized (0.01 to 0.1%). V and J are TRBV5-1 and TRBJ2-1, with TRBD2 matching 15 bases. Germline CDR1 and CDR2: SGHRS and YFSETQ. The ends lost 4 bases at V and 7 bases at J; junction bases unmatched: 3. The CDR3 totals 15 residues. This CDR3 is CASSTGLAGGNEQFF. Written as DNA, the CDR3 is TGCGCCAGCAGCACGGGACTAGCGGGAGGTAATGAGCAGTTCTTC.

The chain joins TRBV20-1 to TRBJ2-1; 13 bases agree with TRBD2. Germline V gene data show CDR1 as DFQATT and CDR2 as SNEGSKA (reference sequence). The junction had 15 bases not matched to a gene; V was cut back by 0 bases and J by 4 bases. This CDR3 is built from 20 residues. CDR3 region: CSAREGLAGDSKWVYNEQFF. The CDR3 DNA is TGCAGTGCTAGAGAAGGACTAGCGGGAGACAGCAAGTGGGTTTACAATGAGCAGTTCTTC.

This clone has a handful of counts. A junction end diverges from the germline sequence, so it may reflect a read error. V is TRBV11-2 and J is TRBJ2-7; 7 bases map to TRBD2. This CDR3 is 15 amino acids long. Germline loops: CDR1 SGHAT, CDR2 FQNNGV. The CDR3 DNA follows: TGTGCCAGCAGATTAGTTGAGGGAGGGCCAGTCGAGCAGTACTTC. Translated, it gives CASRLVEGGPVEQYF.

Regarding this clone: With a much larger clone just one base away, this may be a read error. The chain couples TRBV19 to TRBJ2-3; 12 bases agree with TRBD2. The germline V gene encodes CDR1 LNHDA and CDR2 SQIVND (reference sequence). V shed 9 bases, J shed 7 bases, and the junction held 8 bases outside the gene matches. CDR3 size: 14 residues. The CDR3 sequence is CASSGLAGVNTQYF. DNA of the CDR3: TGTGCCAGCTCGGGACTAGCGGGTGTGAATACGCAGTATTTT.

This clone has only a few counts. The chain uses TRBV6-2 or TRBV6-3 and TRBJ2-3; 8 bases are shared with TRBD2. The germline CDR1 and CDR2 sequences are MNHEY and SVGEGT. Trimming removed 7 bases from V and 4 bases from J; junction bases left unmatched: 7. The CDR3 length is 14 residues. Written as DNA, the CDR3 is TGTGCCAGCACCGGATCGGGAGGGCCAGATACGCAGTATTTT. Its translation: CASTGSGGPDTQYF.

This clone was detected many times. The chain carries TRBV28 and TRBJ2-7, with D possibly TRBD2 on 5 matching bases. The ends were cut back, 3 bases at V and 2 bases at J, with 14 bases in the middle. The germline CDR1 and CDR2 sequences are MDHEN and SYDVKM. CDR3 length equals 15 residues. The CDR3 region is CASSFPATEAYEQYF. CDR3 in DNA: TGTGCCAGCAGTTTTCCGGCCACGGAGGCCTACGAGCAGTACTTC.

This clone was seen repeatedly, ten times or more. J is TRBJ2-1 and V is TRBV10-1; D is perhaps TRBD1 or TRBD2 (6 bases each). Germline CDR1 is WNHNN and CDR2 is SYGVQD (reference sequence). Trimming pared 4 bases from V and 8 bases from J, leaving 15 bases between. CDR3 length: 14 amino acids. This CDR3 is CASSVVGRQDEQFF. The CDR3, as DNA: TGCGCCAGCAGTGTTGTCGGGAGACAGGATGAGCAGTTCTTC.

This clone was seen at least ten times. The rearrangement joins TRBV7-6 to TRBJ2-1; maybe TRBD2 (5 bases). Germline lookup yields CDR1 SGHVS and CDR2 FNYEAQ. CDR3 length: 12 amino acids. V was pared by 5 bases and J by 7 bases, with 9 bases between. Written as DNA, the CDR3 is TGTGCCAGCAGCAGACGAGGGAATGAGCAGTTCTTC. Its translation is CASSRRGNEQFF.

The chain recombines TRBV4-1 with TRBJ2-7; 11 bases are shared with TRBD1. Germline loops: CDR1 MGHRA, CDR2 YSYEKL. The CDR3 is made up of 16 amino acids. V shed 1 base and J 5 bases; nucleotides not matched to a gene: 7. CDR3 bases: TGCGCCAGCAGCCAAGTCGGACAGGGGGCGAGGAACGAGCAGTACTTC. Translated: CASSQVGQGARNEQYF.

This clone came up many times. The chain is built from TRBV11-2 and TRBJ1-1; unclear D gene. The V gene lost 0 bases and the J gene lost 4 bases, with 0 bases spanning the gap. This CDR3 has 11 residues. Germline V gene sequence: CDR1 SGHAT, CDR2 FQNNGV. The CDR3 coding sequence is TGTGCCAGCAGCTTAGACACTGAAGCTTTCTTT. It codes for CASSLDTEAFF.